This T cell receptor (beta chain) was retrieved from a study of T cell changes during pregnancy in multiple sclerosis. The table lists this clone with a few counts. TCRdb keeps only in-frame clones here, not all; method: immunoSEQ multiplex PCR. The top ten hold 1.4% of the sample, which has about 74,000 clones, roughly 91% seen once. Per germline, CDR1 MNHNS and CDR2 SASEGT. This CDR3 region has 15 residues. The V end lost 1 base, the J end lost 0 bases, and 4 bases lay between the germline ends. The chain recombines TRBV6-1 with TRBJ2-6; no definite D call. Specimen: peripheral blood, collected in the third trimester of pregnancy. The TCR comes from a female donor with multiple sclerosis, enrolled in a pregnancy study. The CDR3 DNA reads TGTGCCAGCAGTGAAGACAGCTCTGGGGCCAACGTCCTGACTTTC. Protein: CASSEDSSGANVLTF.